This T cell receptor (beta chain) stems from a study of T cell repertoires in cytomegalovirus infection. Study information: CMV epitopes in the study were HLA-C-restricted (recently identified) and HLA-B-restricted (well studied). Study-wide results and limits: Cumulated frequencies of public TCR beta families served to identify carriers of CMV plus the relevant HLA. There were HLA-C-restricted CMV-specific TCR beta clonotypes dominating the ex vivo response.

This clonotype was detected many times. Its antigen remains unknown. The length of the CDR3 is 15 residues. V lost 0 bases and J lost 3; bases outside the gene matches: 3. CDR1 SGHVS and CDR2 FNYEAQ come from the germline V gene. TCRdb reanalysed the reads using MiXCR and keeps one entry per CDR3 protein. Counted here are fewer than 1,000,000 distinct CDR3 sequences, approximately 32% occurring once; the ten biggest clones make up 13%. V is TRBV7-6 and J is TRBJ2-3; 7 bases map to TRBD1. The sample here was cultured CD8+ T cells from PBMCs, taken from culture after CMV antigen stimulation. The sequence derives from a human donor in good health (CMV status not recorded). Some clones in this sample may be carry-over from other donors' samples. In DNA form, the CDR3 reads TGTGCCAGCAGCTTAGCGCCAGGGGGAACAGATACGCAGTATTTT. Protein: CASSLAPGGTDTQYF.